The source of this T cell receptor (beta chain) is a study of blood T cell repertoires in COVID-19. Overall study: The cDNA or gDNA used as material had been derived from T cells, B-cell-depleted T cells, or PBMCs.

Cohorts were assigned according to the clinical history that participants reported. Using immunoSEQ multiplex PCR, the repertoire was profiled, and TCRdb retains in-frame clones only, with some absent. The data contain a few hundred thousand clones, roughly 87% of them singletons. The sample taken for sequencing was PBMCs or T cells enriched from blood (not recorded which). This TCR came from a woman in her 30s who had recovered from COVID-19.

The CDR3 nucleotides read TGTGCCAGCAGCTTGGAGCAGGGGTTCCCCGGGGAGCTGTTTTTT. Its protein is CASSLEQGFPGELFF. The chain combines TRBV5-8 with TRBJ2-2; weak D call: TRBD1 (6 bases). V dropped 0 bases and J dropped 6 bases, with 12 bases sitting between them. The CDR3 extends over 15 amino acids. Germline V gives CDR1 SGHTS, CDR2 YDEGEE.